This TCR beta chain was identified during a study of T cells after somatic rescue of genetic block (TCRdb year 2020). A note on the overall study: What the study looked at was long-term robustness, specifically in a T-cell system that came about through somatic rescue of a genetic block in T-cell development.

Points on this clone: It has no known antigen specificity. Base qualities are missing; no much larger clone stands one base away.

Libraries were prepared through the immunoSEQ multiplex PCR assay. As stored in TCRdb, this immuneACCESS dataset retains in-frame rearrangements with V and J assigned. A fraction of the clones does not appear; measured against another copy, unresolved V genes explain less than half of the discrepancy, and the remainder lacks a known reason. The sample records about 72,000 clones, approximately 91% of which are singletons. Approximately 2.9% of the sample is held by the ten biggest clonotypes. The germline V gene gives CDR1 as SGHTS and CDR2 as YDEGEE. The trim is 1 base for V and 7 bases for J, with a gap of 18 bases between the germline ends. Spanning cysteine to phenylalanine, the CDR3 consists of 16 amino acids. The read is trimmed to its CDR3 DNA, 48 bases read in frame from base 1.

The sequenced material came from peripheral blood mononuclear cells (PBMCs). The V and J genes are TRBV5-8 and TRBJ1-5, with a tentative D gene TRBD1 over 6 matching bases. This TCR derives from a man aged 25-40 years. In nucleotides, the sequence is TGTGCCAGCAGCTTGTACCGGGGGGGCGATGACCAGCCCCAGCATTTT. Its translation is CASSLYRGGDDQPQHF. This CDR3, with the reference TRBV5-8 and TRBJ1-5 proteins standing in past its ends, gives the full variable domain EAGVTQSPTHLIKTRGQQATLRCSPISGHTSVYWYQQALGLGLQFLLWYDEGEERNRGNFPPRFSGRQFPNYSSELNVNALELEDSALYLCASSLYRGGDDQPQHFGDGTRLSIL.